This T cell receptor beta chain was sequenced in a study of CD4 T cells in relation to SARS-CoV-2 and coronaviruses. Overall study context: Shared crossreactive spike epitopes were mapped to their HLA restriction.

Sequencing used immunoSEQ multiplex PCR; TCRdb keeps in-frame clones, though not all of them. The data hold about 59,000 clones, with 75% to 90% observed a single time. Whole-study results and caveats: In approximately 70% of donors, memory CD4+ clonotypes crossrecognized SARS-CoV-2 and at least one common cold coronavirus spike. No donor gave both pre-pandemic and post-infection samples.

CD4+ T cells from unexposed donors were obtained before the COVID-19 pandemic (2011-2018). CD4 enrichment then naive enrichment separated naive from memory CD4+ cells. On this clone itself: Its antigen is unknown.

The germline gives CDR1 SNHLY, CDR2 FYNNEI. Trimming took 1 base from V and 2 from J, leaving 7 bases between them. The CDR3 extends over 14 amino acids. The chain has TRBV2 and TRBJ2-3, with D unresolved. Sequences were obtained from memory CD4+ T cells from PBMCs. The source of this sequence is a human donor in good health. Here the CDR3 reads CASSEVVFTDTQYF. CDR3 coding DNA: TGTGCCAGCAGTGAAGTGGTTTTCACAGATACGCAGTATTTT.